This T cell receptor beta chain stems from a study of blood T cell repertoires in COVID-19. Study-wide context: COVID-19 samples collected from the United States, Italy and Spain covered acute and convalescent phases. PBMCs, B-cell-depleted T cells, or T cells provided the cDNA or gDNA that made up the material.

In the study's own analysis: Cell counts per sample came from amplifying reference gene primers. Here immunoSEQ multiplex PCR was the method, and the copy in TCRdb shows in-frame clones only, minus some. D and trimming were read from the DNA, whereas the V and J calls and clone size are those reported in that table. The profile shows about 160,000 clones, less than 90% of them singletons. The germline CDR1 and CDR2 sequences are SGHNT and YYREEE (reference sequence). The ends were cut back, 1 base at V and 1 base at J, with 7 bases in the middle. The CDR3 totals 14 residues. This clone has more than one count but fewer than ten.

The V and J genes are TRBV5-4 and TRBJ2-3, with D perhaps matching TRBD2 (5 bases). The sequenced sample consisted of peripheral blood. The receptor was isolated from a young man with active or convalescent COVID-19. CDR3 sequence (DNA): TGTGCCAGCAGCTTGTACGGGGGCACAGATACGCAGTATTTT. Its translation: CASSLYGGTDTQYF.